These T cell receptor beta chains were read from a single sample in a study of identical twins. TCRdb used MiXCR to reprocess the 5' RACE reads, holding one entry per CDR3 protein. This sample has about 190,000 distinct CDR3 sequences, with more than 15% found just once. A further study also used this sample, focusing on T cells expressing NK-cell markers.

Sequences were obtained from CD8+ T cells sorted from blood. These receptors were taken from a woman younger than 35 in good health. Each CDR3 is given with its conserved first and last residue. D genes are given only for firm matches. Part of the rows lack a size; the others show once, few, many or a class for expanded clones.

v_gene,d_gene,abundance,j_gene,len,CDR3aa,CDR3nt
TRBV7-3,TRBD1,NA,TRBJ2-2,13,CASTGTVNGELFF,TGTGCCAGCACCGGGACAGTGAACGGGGAGCTGTTTTTT
TRBV5-4,TRBD2,few,TRBJ2-1,13,CATREDSYNEQFF,TGTGCCACCCGGGAGGACTCCTACAATGAGCAGTTCTTC
TRBV7-6,TRBD2,few,TRBJ2-1,16,CASSFLLAGGGNEQFF,TGTGCCAGCAGCTTCCTGTTAGCGGGAGGAGGCAATGAGCAGTTCTTC
TRBV7-2,NA,few,TRBJ2-2,15,CASSLVRLNTGELFF,TGTGCCAGCAGCTTAGTCCGGCTAAACACCGGGGAGCTGTTTTTT
TRBV6-1,TRBD2,NA,TRBJ2-7,14,CASGGERGAYEQYF,TGTGCCAGCGGGGGCGAGCGGGGGGCCTACGAGCAGTACTTC
TRBV7-6,NA,NA,TRBJ2-7,13,CASSRTDSYEQYF,TGTGCCAGCAGTCGGACCGACTCCTACGAGCAGTACTTC
TRBV25-1,NA,once,TRBJ2-7,12,CACDGGTYEQYF,TGTGCCTGCGATGGGGGCACCTACGAGCAGTACTTC
TRBV15,NA,few,TRBJ2-7,15,CATSTAGSLTYEQYF,TGTGCCACCAGCACCGCCGGGAGCCTTACCTACGAGCAGTACTTC
TRBV20-1,NA,few,TRBJ2-1,11,CSAVLLGGKFF,TGCAGTGCCGTGCTTTTGGGTGGAAAGTTCTTC
TRBV28,NA,NA,TRBJ2-7,13,CASSLNLGYEQYF,TGTGCCAGCAGTTTGAATTTGGGCTACGAGCAGTACTTC
TRBV7-9,NA,NA,TRBJ2-7,17,CASSLEFPGLPDHEQYF,TGTGCCAGCAGCCTCGAGTTTCCGGGACTCCCGGACCACGAGCAGTACTTC
TRBV7-6,TRBD2,NA,TRBJ2-5,14,CASSRTSGRETQYF,TGTGCCAGCAGCCGGACTAGCGGGAGAGAGACCCAGTACTTC
TRBV29-1,NA,NA,TRBJ2-1,10,CSVEVGEQFF,TGCAGCGTTGAGGTGGGCGAGCAGTTCTTC
TRBV12-3/TRBV12-4,NA,NA,TRBJ1-1,14,CASSYAVRYTEAFF,TGTGCCAGCAGTTACGCCGTCAGATACACTGAAGCTTTCTTT